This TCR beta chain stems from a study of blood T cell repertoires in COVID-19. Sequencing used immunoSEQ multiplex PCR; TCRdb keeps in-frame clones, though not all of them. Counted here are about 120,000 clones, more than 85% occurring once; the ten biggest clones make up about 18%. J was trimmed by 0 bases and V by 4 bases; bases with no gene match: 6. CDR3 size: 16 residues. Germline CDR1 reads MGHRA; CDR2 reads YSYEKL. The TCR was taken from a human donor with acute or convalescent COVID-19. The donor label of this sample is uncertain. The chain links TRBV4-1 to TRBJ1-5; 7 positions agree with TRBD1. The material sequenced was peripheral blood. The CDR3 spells CASSLWDSYSNQPQHF. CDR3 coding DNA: TGCGCCAGCAGCCTATGGGACAGTTATAGCAATCAGCCCCAGCATTTT.